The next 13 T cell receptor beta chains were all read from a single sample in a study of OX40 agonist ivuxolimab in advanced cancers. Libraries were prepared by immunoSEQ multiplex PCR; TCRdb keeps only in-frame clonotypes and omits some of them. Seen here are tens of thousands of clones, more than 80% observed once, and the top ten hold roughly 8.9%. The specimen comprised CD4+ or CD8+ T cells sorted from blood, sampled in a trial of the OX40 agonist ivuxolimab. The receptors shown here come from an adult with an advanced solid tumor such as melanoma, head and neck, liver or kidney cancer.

CDR3 loop: CASSLDRGGNTIYF. The CDR3, as DNA: TGTGCCAGCAGCTTAGACAGGGGTGGAAACACCATATATTTT. V and J are TRBV13 and TRBJ1-3; TRBD1 matches at 7 bases. J was trimmed by 3 bases and V by 1 base; bases with no gene match: 0. Germline V gene lookup returns CDR1 PRHDT and CDR2 FYEKMQ (reference sequence). The CDR3 length is 14 residues.

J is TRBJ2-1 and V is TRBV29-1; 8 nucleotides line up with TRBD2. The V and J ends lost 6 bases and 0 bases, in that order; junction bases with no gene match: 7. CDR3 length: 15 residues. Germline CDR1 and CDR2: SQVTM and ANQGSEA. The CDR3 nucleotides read TGCAGCGTGGGGAGCGGGAGTGGCTCCTACAATGAGCAGTTCTTC. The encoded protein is CSVGSGSGSYNEQFF.

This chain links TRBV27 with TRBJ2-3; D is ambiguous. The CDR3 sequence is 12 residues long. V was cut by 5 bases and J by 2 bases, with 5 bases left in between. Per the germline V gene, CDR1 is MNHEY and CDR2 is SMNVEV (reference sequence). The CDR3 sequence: CASSPSTDTQYF. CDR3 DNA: TGTGCCAGCAGTCCTTCCACAGATACGCAGTATTTT.

The CDR3 reads CASSFVSENPDRGEGEQYF. The CDR3 coding sequence is TGTGCCAGCAGCTTTGTGTCCGAAAACCCGGACCGGGGTGAGGGGGAGCAGTACTTC. V and J are TRBV12-1 and TRBJ2-5; the listed D gene, TRBD1, was not tested against the DNA. TRBV12-1 is a pseudogene locus. The CDR3 is made up of 19 amino acids.

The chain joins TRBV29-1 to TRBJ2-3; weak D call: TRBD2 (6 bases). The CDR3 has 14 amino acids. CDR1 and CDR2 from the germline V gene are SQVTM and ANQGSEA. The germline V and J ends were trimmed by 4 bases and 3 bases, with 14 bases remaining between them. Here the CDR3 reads CSVVETSLTDTQYF. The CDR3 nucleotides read TGCAGCGTTGTTGAAACTAGCCTGACAGATACGCAGTATTTT.

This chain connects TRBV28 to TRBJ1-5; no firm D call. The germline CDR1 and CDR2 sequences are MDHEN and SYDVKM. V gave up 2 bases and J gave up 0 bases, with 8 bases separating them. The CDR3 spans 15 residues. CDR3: CASSLVGFSNQPQHF. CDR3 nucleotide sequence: TGTGCCAGCAGTTTAGTAGGATTTAGCAATCAGCCCCAGCATTTT. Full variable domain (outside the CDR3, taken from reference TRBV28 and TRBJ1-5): DVKVTQSSRYLVKRTGEKVFLECVQDMDHENMFWYRQDPGLGLRLIYFSYDVKMKEKGDIPEGYSVSREKKERFSLILESASTNQTSMYLCASSLVGFSNQPQHFGDGTRLSIL.

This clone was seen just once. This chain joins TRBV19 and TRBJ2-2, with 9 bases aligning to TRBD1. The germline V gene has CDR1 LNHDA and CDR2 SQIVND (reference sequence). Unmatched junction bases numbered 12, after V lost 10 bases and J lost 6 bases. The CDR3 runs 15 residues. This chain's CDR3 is CATGSQGAGAGELFF. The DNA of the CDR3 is TGTGCCACTGGCTCACAGGGGGCTGGGGCCGGGGAGCTGTTTTTT.

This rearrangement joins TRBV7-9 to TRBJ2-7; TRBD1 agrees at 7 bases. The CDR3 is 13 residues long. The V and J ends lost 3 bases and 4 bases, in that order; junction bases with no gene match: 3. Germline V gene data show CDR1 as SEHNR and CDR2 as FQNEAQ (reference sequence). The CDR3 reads CASSFGTAYEQYF. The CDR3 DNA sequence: TGTGCCAGCAGCTTCGGGACAGCATACGAGCAGTACTTC.

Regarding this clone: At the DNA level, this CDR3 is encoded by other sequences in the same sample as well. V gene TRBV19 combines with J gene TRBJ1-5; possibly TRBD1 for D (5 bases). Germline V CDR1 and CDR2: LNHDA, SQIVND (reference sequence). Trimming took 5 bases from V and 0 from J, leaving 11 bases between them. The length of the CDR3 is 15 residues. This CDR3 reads CASSWGDFSNQPQHF. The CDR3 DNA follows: TGTGCCAGTAGTTGGGGGGACTTTAGCAATCAGCCCCAGCATTTT.

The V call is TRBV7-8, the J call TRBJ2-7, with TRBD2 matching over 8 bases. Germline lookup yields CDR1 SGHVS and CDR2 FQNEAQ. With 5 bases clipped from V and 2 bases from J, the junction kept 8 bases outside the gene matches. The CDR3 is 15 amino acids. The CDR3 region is CASSAPGLGPYEQYF. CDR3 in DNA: TGTGCCAGCAGCGCGCCGGGACTAGGCCCCTACGAGCAGTACTTC.

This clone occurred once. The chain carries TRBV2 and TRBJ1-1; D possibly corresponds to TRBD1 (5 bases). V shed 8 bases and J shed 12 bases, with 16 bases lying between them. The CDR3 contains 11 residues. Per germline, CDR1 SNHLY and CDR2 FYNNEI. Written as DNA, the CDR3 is TGTGCCAGCTACGGGGGGTCGGAGACTTTCTTT. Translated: CASYGGSETFF.

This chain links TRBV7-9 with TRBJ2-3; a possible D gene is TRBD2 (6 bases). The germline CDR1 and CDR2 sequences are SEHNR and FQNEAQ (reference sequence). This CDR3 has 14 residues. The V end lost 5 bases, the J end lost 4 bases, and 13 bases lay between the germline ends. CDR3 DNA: TGTGCCAGCAGCAACCGGGACTCAGCAGATACGCAGTATTTT. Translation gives CASSNRDSADTQYF.

In nucleotides, the CDR3 is TGTGCCAGCAGTCTAGCGGGAGCAATCTCCTACGAGCAGTACTTC. Its protein is CASSLAGAISYEQYF. This sequence joins TRBV28 and TRBJ2-7, with 10 bases identical to TRBD2. V shed 5 bases, J shed 0 bases, and the junction held 4 bases outside the gene matches. The CDR3 is made up of 15 amino acids. Germline V lookup: CDR1 MDHEN, CDR2 SYDVKM.